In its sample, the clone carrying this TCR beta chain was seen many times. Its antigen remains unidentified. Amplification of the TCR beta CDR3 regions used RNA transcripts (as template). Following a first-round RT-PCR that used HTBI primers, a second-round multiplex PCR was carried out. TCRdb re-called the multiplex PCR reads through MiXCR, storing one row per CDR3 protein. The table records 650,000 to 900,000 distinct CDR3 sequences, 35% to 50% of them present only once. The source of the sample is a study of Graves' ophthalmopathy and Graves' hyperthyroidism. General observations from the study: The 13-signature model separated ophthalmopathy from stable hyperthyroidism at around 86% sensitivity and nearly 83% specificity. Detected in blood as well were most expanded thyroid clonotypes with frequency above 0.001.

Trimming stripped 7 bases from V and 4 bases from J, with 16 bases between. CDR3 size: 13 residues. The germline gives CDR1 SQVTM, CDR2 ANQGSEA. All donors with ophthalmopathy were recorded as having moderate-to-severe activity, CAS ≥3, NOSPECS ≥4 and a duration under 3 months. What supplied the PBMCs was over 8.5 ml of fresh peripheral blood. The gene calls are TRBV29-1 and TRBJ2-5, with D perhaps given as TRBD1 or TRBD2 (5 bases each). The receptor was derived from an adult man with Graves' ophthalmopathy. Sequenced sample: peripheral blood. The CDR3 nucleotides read TGCAGCGGCGTCGCATCCGGGGCAGAGACCCAGTACTTC. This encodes CSGVASGAETQYF. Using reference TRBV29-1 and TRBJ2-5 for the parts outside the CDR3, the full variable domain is SAVISQKPSRDICQRGTSLTIQCQVDSQVTMMFWYRQQPGQSLTLIATANQGSEATYESGFVIDKFPISRPNLTFSTLTVSNMSPEDSSIYLCSGVASGAETQYFGPGTRLLVL.